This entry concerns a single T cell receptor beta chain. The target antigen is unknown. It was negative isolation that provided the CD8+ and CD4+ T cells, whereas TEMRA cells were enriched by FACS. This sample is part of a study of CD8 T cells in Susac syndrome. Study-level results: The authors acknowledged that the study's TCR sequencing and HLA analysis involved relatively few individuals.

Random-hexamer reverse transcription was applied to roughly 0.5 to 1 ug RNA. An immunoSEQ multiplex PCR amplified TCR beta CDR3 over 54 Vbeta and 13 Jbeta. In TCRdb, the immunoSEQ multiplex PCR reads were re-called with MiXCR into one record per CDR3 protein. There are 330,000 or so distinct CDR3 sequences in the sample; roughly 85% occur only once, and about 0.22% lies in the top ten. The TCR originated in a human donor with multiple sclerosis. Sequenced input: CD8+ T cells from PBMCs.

Written as DNA, the CDR3 is TGTGCCGGGGGACAGGGTGGGTACGAGCAGTACTTC. It yields the protein CAGGQGGYEQYF. The chain carries TRBV7-9 and TRBJ2-7, with 9 bases aligning to TRBD1. Germline trimming cut 11 bases from V and 4 bases from J; bases unmatched to any gene: 6. The CDR3 is made up of 12 amino acids. Per germline, CDR1 SEHNR and CDR2 FQNEAQ (reference sequence).